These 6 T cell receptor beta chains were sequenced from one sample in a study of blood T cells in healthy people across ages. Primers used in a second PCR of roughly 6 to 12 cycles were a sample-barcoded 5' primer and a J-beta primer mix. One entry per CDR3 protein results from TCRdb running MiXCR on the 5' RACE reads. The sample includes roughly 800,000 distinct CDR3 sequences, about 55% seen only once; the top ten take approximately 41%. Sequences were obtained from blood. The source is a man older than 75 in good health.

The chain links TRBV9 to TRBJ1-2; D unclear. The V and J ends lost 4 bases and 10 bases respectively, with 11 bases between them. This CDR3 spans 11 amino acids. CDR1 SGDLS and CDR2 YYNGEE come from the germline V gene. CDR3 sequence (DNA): TGTGCCAGCAGCCCCGGCCTCTTCTACACCTTC. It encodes CASSPGLFYTF.

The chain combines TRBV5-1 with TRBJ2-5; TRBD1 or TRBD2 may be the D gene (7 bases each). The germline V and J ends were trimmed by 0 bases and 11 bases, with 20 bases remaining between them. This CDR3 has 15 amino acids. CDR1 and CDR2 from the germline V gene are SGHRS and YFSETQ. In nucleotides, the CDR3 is TGCGCCAGCAGCTTGGCGGGGGGACCACAGGGGAAGCAGTACTTC. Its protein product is CASSLAGGPQGKQYF.

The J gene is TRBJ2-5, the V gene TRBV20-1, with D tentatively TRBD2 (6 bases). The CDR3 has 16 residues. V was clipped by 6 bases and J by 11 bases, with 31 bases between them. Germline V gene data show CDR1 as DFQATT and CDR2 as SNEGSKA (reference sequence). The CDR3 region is CSAGGTPGRGSNEQYF. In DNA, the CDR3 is TGCAGTGCGGGCGGGACCCCCGGACGGGGTAGCAATGAGCAGTACTTC.

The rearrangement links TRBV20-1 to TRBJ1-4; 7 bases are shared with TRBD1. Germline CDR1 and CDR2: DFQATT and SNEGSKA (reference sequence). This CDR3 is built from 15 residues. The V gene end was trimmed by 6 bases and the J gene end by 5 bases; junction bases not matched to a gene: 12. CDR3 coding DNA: TGCAGTGCAAGCGCCTTGAAGGGGGCGAATGAAAAACTGTTTTTT. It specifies CSASALKGANEKLFF.

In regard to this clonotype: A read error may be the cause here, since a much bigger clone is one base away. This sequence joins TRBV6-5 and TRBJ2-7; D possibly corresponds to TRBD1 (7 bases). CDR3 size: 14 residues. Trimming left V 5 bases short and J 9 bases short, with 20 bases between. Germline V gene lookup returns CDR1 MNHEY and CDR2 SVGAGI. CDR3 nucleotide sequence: TGTGCCAGCAGTGGGCGGGACCGACCAGGGGGGCAGTACTTC. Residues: CASSGRDRPGGQYF.

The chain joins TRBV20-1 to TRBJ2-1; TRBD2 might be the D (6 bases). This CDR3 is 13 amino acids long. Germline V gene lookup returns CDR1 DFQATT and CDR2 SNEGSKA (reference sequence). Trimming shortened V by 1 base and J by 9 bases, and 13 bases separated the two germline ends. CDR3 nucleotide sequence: TGCAGTGCTAGAGGAGGCCTAGCGACTGAGCAGTTCTTC. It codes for CSARGGLATEQFF.